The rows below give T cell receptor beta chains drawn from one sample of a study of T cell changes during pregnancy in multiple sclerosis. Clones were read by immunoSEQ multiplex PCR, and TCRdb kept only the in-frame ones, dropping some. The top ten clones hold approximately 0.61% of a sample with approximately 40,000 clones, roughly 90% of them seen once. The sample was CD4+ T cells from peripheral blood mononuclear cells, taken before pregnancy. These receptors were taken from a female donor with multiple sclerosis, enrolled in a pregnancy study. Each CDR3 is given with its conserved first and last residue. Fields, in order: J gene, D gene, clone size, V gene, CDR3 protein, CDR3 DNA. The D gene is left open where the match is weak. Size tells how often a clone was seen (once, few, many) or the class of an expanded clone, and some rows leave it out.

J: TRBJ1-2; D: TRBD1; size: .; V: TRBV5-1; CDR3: CASSVTTGNYGYTF; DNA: TGCGCCAGCAGCGTAACGACAGGGAACTATGGCTACACCTTC
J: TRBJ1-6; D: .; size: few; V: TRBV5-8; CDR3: CASSLEPNRDSPLHF; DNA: TGTGCCAGCAGCTTGGAACCTAACAGGGATTCACCCCTCCACTTT
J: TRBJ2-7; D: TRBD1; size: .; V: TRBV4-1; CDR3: CASSRDRVSYEQYF; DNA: TGCGCCAGCAGCAGGGACAGGGTTTCCTACGAGCAGTACTTC
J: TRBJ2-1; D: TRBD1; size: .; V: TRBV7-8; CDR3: CASSARAGETGADNEQFF; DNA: TGTGCCAGCAGCGCTCGAGCGGGCGAGACAGGGGCTGACAATGAGCAGTTCTTC
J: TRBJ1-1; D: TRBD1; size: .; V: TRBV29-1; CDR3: CSVGQGWGMNTEAFF; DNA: TGCAGCGTCGGACAGGGGTGGGGGATGAACACTGAAGCTTTCTTT
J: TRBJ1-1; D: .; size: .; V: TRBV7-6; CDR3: CASSSQGGGGTEAFF; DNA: TGTGCCAGCAGCTCACAAGGGGGGGGAGGGACTGAAGCTTTCTTT
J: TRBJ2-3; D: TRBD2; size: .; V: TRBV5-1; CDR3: CASTSIAGGADTQYF; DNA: TGCGCCAGTACCTCAATAGCGGGGGGGGCAGATACGCAGTATTTT
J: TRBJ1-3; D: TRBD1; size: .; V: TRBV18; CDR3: CASSPPQGTSSGNTIYF; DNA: TGTGCCAGCTCACCGCCACAGGGGACCAGCTCTGGAAACACCATATATTTT
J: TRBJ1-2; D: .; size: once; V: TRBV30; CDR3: CAWSGQANYGYTF; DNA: TGTGCCTGGAGTGGACAGGCTAACTATGGCTACACCTTC
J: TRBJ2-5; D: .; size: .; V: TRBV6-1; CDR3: CASTPDSSSTMTQYF; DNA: TGTGCCAGCACCCCCGACAGCTCCAGTACCATGACCCAGTACTTC
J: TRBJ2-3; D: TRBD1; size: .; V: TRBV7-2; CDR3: CASSPGQGWNTQYF; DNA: TGTGCCAGCAGCCCAGGACAGGGGTGGAATACGCAGTATTTT
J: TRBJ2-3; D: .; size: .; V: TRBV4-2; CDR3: CASSQAMGTSTDTQYF; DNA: TGTGCCAGCAGCCAAGCGATGGGGACTAGCACAGATACGCAGTATTTT
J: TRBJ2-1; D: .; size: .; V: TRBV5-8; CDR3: CASSPGTPDNEQFF; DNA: TGTGCCAGCAGCCCCGGGACTCCCGATAATGAGCAGTTCTTC
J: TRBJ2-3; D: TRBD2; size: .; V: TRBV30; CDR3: CASSPGLVPTDTQYF; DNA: TGTGCCTCGTCACCTGGACTAGTCCCCACAGATACGCAGTATTTT
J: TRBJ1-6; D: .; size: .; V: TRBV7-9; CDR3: CASSFDSRNSPLHF; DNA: TGTGCCAGCAGCTTTGACAGCCGGAATTCACCCCTCCACTTT
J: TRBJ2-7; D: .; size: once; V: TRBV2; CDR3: CASATAVTYEQYF; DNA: TGTGCCAGCGCGACAGCAGTAACCTACGAGCAGTACTTC
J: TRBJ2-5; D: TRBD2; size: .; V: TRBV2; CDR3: CASSEREEQYF; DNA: TGTGCCAGCAGTGAGCGGGAGGAGCAGTACTTC
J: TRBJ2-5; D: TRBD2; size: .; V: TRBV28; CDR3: CASARGGWETQYF; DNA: TGTGCCAGCGCCCGGGGGGGTTGGGAGACCCAGTACTTC
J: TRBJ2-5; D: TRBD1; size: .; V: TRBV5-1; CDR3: CASSPMGGQGETQYF; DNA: TGCGCCAGCAGCCCAATGGGTGGACAGGGAGAGACCCAGTACTTC
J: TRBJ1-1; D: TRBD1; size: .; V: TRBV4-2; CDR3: CASSQQPPTGATEAFF; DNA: TGTGCCAGCAGCCAGCAGCCACCCACAGGGGCTACTGAAGCTTTCTTT
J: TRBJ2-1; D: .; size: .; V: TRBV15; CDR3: CATSIRGGRLYNEQFF; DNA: TGTGCCACCAGCATCCGCGGAGGCAGGTTATACAATGAGCAGTTCTTC
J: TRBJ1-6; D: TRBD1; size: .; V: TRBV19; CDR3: CASHGTGGSPLHF; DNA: TGTGCCAGTCACGGGACAGGAGGTTCACCCCTCCACTTT
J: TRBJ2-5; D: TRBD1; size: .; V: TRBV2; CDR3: CASRATSQGVVQETQYF; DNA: TGTGCCAGCAGAGCGACTTCCCAGGGGGTAGTCCAAGAGACCCAGTACTTC
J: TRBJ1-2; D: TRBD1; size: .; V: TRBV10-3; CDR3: CAISKPQGGGYTF; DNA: TGTGCCATCAGTAAACCACAGGGGGGTGGCTACACCTTC
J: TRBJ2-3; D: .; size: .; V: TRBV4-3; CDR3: CASSQDWRGRTDTQYF; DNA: TGCGCCAGCAGCCAAGACTGGCGGGGGCGCACAGATACGCAGTATTTT
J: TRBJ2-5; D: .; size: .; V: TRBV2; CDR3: CASSEYETQYF; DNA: TGTGCCAGCAGTGAATATGAGACCCAGTACTTC
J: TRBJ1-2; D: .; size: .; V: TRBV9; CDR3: CASSVDGYYGYTF; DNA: TGTGCCAGCAGCGTAGACGGGTACTATGGCTACACCTTC
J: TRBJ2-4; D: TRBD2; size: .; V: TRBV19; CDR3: CASSIQGTSGPKNIQYF; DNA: TGTGCCAGTAGTATTCAAGGGACTAGCGGGCCGAAAAACATTCAGTACTTC
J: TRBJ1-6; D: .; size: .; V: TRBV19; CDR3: CASSPDIHSPLHF; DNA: TGTGCCAGTAGTCCGGACATACATTCACCCCTCCACTTT
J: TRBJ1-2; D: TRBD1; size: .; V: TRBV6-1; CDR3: CASSLQTGGYGYTF; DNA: TGTGCCAGCAGTCTTCAGACAGGGGGTTATGGCTACACCTTC
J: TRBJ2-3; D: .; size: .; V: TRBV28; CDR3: CASSRLGVNTQYF; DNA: TGTGCCAGCAGCCGCCTCGGGGTAAATACGCAGTATTTT
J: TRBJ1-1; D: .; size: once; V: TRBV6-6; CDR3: CASEGLNTEAFF; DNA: TGTGCCAGCGAGGGCCTGAACACTGAAGCTTTCTTT
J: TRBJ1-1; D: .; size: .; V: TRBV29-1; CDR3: CSVRGGGTEAFF; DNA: TGCAGCGTACGCGGGGGGGGCACTGAAGCTTTCTTT
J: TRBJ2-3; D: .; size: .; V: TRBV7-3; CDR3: CASSPTVTSTDTQYF; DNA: TGTGCCAGCAGCCCCACTGTGACTAGCACAGATACGCAGTATTTT
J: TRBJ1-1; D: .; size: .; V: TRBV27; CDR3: CASSSNRNTEAFF; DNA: TGTGCCAGCAGTTCTAACAGAAACACTGAAGCTTTCTTT
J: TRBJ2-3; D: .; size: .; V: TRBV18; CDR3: CASSPSAGTSTDTQYF; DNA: TGTGCCAGCTCTCCCAGTGCGGGGACTAGCACAGATACGCAGTATTTT
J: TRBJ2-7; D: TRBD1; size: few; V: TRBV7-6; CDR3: CASSSIGQGKYEQYF; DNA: TGTGCCAGCAGCTCCATTGGACAGGGTAAGTACGAGCAGTACTTC
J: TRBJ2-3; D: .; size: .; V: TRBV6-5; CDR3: CATKDPTSTDTQYF; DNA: TGTGCCACAAAAGATCCCACTAGCACAGATACGCAGTATTTT
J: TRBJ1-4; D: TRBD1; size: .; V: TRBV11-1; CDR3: CASSPRTGGNEKLFF; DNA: TGTGCCAGCAGCCCTCGGACAGGCGGTAATGAAAAACTGTTTTTT
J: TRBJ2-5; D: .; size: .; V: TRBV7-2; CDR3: CASSLAGAARETQYF; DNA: TGTGCCAGCAGCTTAGCGGGGGCCGCCAGAGAGACCCAGTACTTC
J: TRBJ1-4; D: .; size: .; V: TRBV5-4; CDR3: CASSFSLGNEKLFF; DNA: TGTGCCAGCAGTTTCAGTCTCGGGAATGAAAAACTGTTTTTT
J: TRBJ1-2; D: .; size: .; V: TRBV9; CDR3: CASSSRTQGGYTF; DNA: TGTGCCAGCAGCTCCCGGACTCAAGGGGGCTACACCTTC
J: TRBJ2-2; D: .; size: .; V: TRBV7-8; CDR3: CASSWARGFTGELFF; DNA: TGTGCCAGCAGCTGGGCTCGTGGTTTCACCGGGGAGCTGTTTTTT